The 24 T cell receptor beta chains listed next were all sequenced from one sample in a study of identical twins. TCRdb used MiXCR to reprocess the 5' RACE reads, holding one entry per CDR3 protein. The table includes a few hundred thousand distinct CDR3 sequences, more than 9% detected once. This sample also appeared in a second study, on yellow fever vaccine responses in identical twins.

Sequenced sample: PBMCs. Receptors were obtained from a woman aged 18-29 years in good health.

This clonotype was seen more than once but under ten times. The chain employs TRBV4-3 and TRBJ2-7; the D gene is possibly TRBD1 (6 bases). There are 14 residues in the CDR3. Trimming stripped 5 bases from V and 4 bases from J, with 15 bases between. Germline loops: CDR1 LGHNA, CDR2 YSLEER. This CDR3 reads CASSVATTGYEQYF. The CDR3 bases are TGCGCCAGCAGCGTGGCAACCACAGGGTACGAGCAGTACTTC.

This clonotype was counted only a few times. This rearrangement joins TRBV20-1 to TRBJ2-3; 8 nucleotides match TRBD1. The V gene's germline CDR1 is DFQATT and CDR2 SNEGSKA (reference sequence). The CDR3 is 14 residues long. J gave up 2 bases and V 6 bases, and 7 bases lay outside the gene matches. The DNA for the CDR3 is TGCAGTGCAACCGGGACAGGATACACAGATACGCAGTATTTT. Protein: CSATGTGYTDTQYF.

The chain carries TRBV20-1 and TRBJ2-5; D is possibly TRBD1 (5 bases). This CDR3 region has 13 residues. CDR1 is DFQATT and CDR2 is SNEGSKA in the germline V gene (reference sequence). Trimming cost V 4 bases and J 9 bases, with 18 bases left between them. Here the CDR3 reads CSAKPDSPRAQYF. In DNA form, the CDR3 reads TGCAGTGCTAAACCCGACAGCCCAAGGGCCCAGTACTTC.

The rearrangement uses TRBV20-1 and TRBJ2-1, with 10 bases matching TRBD2. There are 13 residues in the CDR3. V was pared by 4 bases and J by 7 bases, with 4 bases of the junction left unmatched. CDR1 is DFQATT, CDR2 SNEGSKA, per germline (reference sequence). The CDR3 DNA reads TGCAGTGCTACTAGCGGGAGTTCGAATGAGCAGTTCTTC. Translation: CSATSGSSNEQFF.

This clonotype was detected ten times or more. V is TRBV20-1 and J is TRBJ2-7, with 7 bases matching TRBD1. The CDR3 covers 13 residues. The trim removed 6 bases at V and 3 bases at J, leaving 8 bases unmatched. CDR1 DFQATT and CDR2 SNEGSKA come from the germline V gene (reference sequence). CDR3 bases: TGCAGTGCCCGCCGGGACAGCAACTACGAGCAGTACTTC. Translation gives CSARRDSNYEQYF.

The chain couples TRBV12-3 or TRBV12-4 to TRBJ1-2, with D unresolved. This CDR3 has 15 amino acids. The V end lost 8 bases, the J end lost 5 bases, and 21 bases lay between the germline ends. DNA for the CDR3: TGTGCCAGCGGCTCGGATCCAGCACAGATTTATGGCTACACCTTC. Translated: CASGSDPAQIYGYTF.

The chain uses TRBV7-9 and TRBJ2-1, with a possible D match to TRBD2 (5 bases). There are 15 residues in the CDR3. V was shortened by 3 bases and J by 4 bases, with 13 bases between the two germline ends. CDR1 SEHNR and CDR2 FQNEAQ come from the germline V gene (reference sequence). In nucleotides, the CDR3 is TGTGCCAGCAGCTTGGTCGGGAATAATTACAATGAGCAGTTCTTC. Protein sequence: CASSLVGNNYNEQFF.

This clonotype was detected ten times or more. The CDR3: CASSWGSATYEQYF. CDR3 sequence (DNA): TGTGCCAGCAGCTGGGGCAGTGCCACCTACGAGCAGTACTTC. J is TRBJ2-7 and V is TRBV7-2; a possible D gene is TRBD1 (5 bases). V gave up 4 bases and J gave up 2 bases, with 12 bases separating them. The CDR3 length is 14 residues. Germline assignment: CDR1 SGHTA and CDR2 FQGNSA. Combining the CDR3 with reference TRBV7-2 and TRBJ2-7 gives the whole variable domain GAGVSQSPSNKVTEKGKDVELRCDPISGHTALYWYRQSLGQGLEFLIYFQGNSAPDKSGLPSDRFSAERTGGSVSTLTIQRTQQEDSAVYLCASSWGSATYEQYFGPGTRLTVT.

This clonotype was recorded at least ten times. This chain connects TRBV20-1 to TRBJ2-1; either TRBD1 or TRBD2 may fit D (7 bases each). Germline V CDR1 and CDR2: DFQATT, SNEGSKA (reference sequence). Trimming removed 6 bases at V and 4 bases at J, with 19 bases between. CDR3 size: 15 residues. The CDR3 DNA sequence: TGCAGTGCCGAATCAGGGGGGGGCTTTTACAATGAGCAGTTCTTC. The encoded protein is CSAESGGGFYNEQFF.

With regard to this clonotype: Possible read error: a much larger clone is one base away. This chain links TRBV12-5 with TRBJ2-5, with a possible D match to TRBD1 (6 bases). The germline CDR1 and CDR2 sequences are LGHNT and FRNRAP. Between the trimmed V and J ends, which lost 6 bases and 7 bases, there was a span of 15 bases. The CDR3 totals 13 residues. CDR3 DNA sequence: TGTGCTAGTGGGTACAGGGACGGTAGGACCCAGTACTTC. It specifies CASGYRDGRTQYF.

This clonotype was observed at least ten times. The chain joins TRBV4-2 to TRBJ2-1, with TRBD2 identical over 10 bases. J lost 2 bases, V lost 0 bases, and 7 bases had no gene match. Germline loops: CDR1 LGHNA, CDR2 YNFKEQ. This CDR3 is 18 amino acids long. CDR3 coding DNA: TGTGCCAGCAGCCAAGAAGCGGGGGGGCTACTAGCCTACAATGAGCAGTTCTTC. Its translation is CASSQEAGGLLAYNEQFF.

The chain couples TRBV20-1 to TRBJ2-1; TRBD2 might be the D (7 bases). This CDR3 comprises 17 residues. CDR1 DFQATT and CDR2 SNEGSKA come from the germline V gene (reference sequence). Trimming left V 0 bases short and J 3 bases short, with 18 bases between. The CDR3 coding sequence is TGCAGTGCTAGAGAAGCCCGAGGGGGGGTACTCTACAATGAGCAGTTCTTC. The encoded protein is CSAREARGGVLYNEQFF.

The sample holds many counts of this clonotype. This chain joins TRBV15 and TRBJ2-3, with D uncertain. The V gene's germline CDR1 is LNHNV and CDR2 YYDKDF (reference sequence). V was clipped by 3 bases and J by 2 bases, with 9 bases between them. This CDR3 spans 14 amino acids. CDR3 sequence reads: CATSSDLFTDTQYF. CDR3 DNA: TGTGCCACCAGCAGTGACCTGTTCACAGATACGCAGTATTTT.

The chain is built from TRBV25-1 and TRBJ2-1; D possibly corresponds to TRBD1 (8 bases). V shed 7 bases and J shed 7 bases, with 14 bases lying between them. The CDR3 covers 13 residues. CDR1 MGHDK and CDR2 SYGVNS come from the germline V gene. Here the CDR3 reads CASKTGGGNEQFF. The CDR3 region has the DNA TGTGCCAGCAAAACAGGGGGAGGGAATGAGCAGTTCTTC.

This clonotype was detected a few times. This sequence joins TRBV7-9 and TRBJ1-6; 7 bases are a match to TRBD1. Germline V gene lookup returns CDR1 SEHNR and CDR2 FQNEAQ (reference sequence). This CDR3 contains 16 residues. With 1 base clipped from V and 4 bases from J, the junction kept 4 bases outside the gene matches. The CDR3: CASSLGRDRYNSPLHF. The CDR3 coding sequence is TGTGCCAGCAGCTTAGGCCGGGACAGATATAATTCACCCCTCCACTTT.

This clonotype was found a few times. The rearrangement joins TRBV11-2 to TRBJ2-5, with a possible D match to TRBD2 (6 bases). V was cut by 4 bases and J by 5 bases, with 20 bases left in between. The length of the CDR3 is 16 residues. CDR1 is SGHAT, CDR2 FQNNGV, per germline. The CDR3 coding sequence is TGTGCCAGCAGCTCAACCGCGGGAATCCTTTGGGAGACCCAGTACTTC. Protein: CASSSTAGILWETQYF.

This clonotype appeared a few times. CDR3 nucleotides: TGTGCCAGCAGCTTAGAATGGGGGGATTACAATGAGCAGTTCTTC. It yields the protein CASSLEWGDYNEQFF. The chain links TRBV7-6 to TRBJ2-1, with a tentative D call TRBD2 (6 bases). This CDR3 contains 15 residues. V was cut by 1 base and J by 4 bases, with 11 bases left in between. The germline CDR1 and CDR2 sequences are SGHVS and FNYEAQ.

The chain recombines TRBV7-8 with TRBJ2-3, with 15 bases identical to TRBD2. CDR1 SGHVS and CDR2 FQNEAQ come from the germline V gene. This CDR3 spans 17 amino acids. V lost 1 base and J lost 6; bases outside the gene matches: 5. In nucleotides, the CDR3 is TGTGCCAGCAGCTTAGTTCCCGGGACTAGCGGGAGGGATACGCAGTATTTT. It translates to CASSLVPGTSGRDTQYF.

The chain couples TRBV29-1 to TRBJ2-5; D is undetermined. CDR1 is SQVTM, CDR2 ANQGSEA, per germline. The germline V and J ends were trimmed by 2 bases and 2 bases, with 12 bases remaining between them. The CDR3 covers 14 residues. The DNA of the CDR3 is TGCAGCGTTGAAAAGGCAGAAACGCAAGAGACCCAGTACTTC. Its translation is CSVEKAETQETQYF. Combining the CDR3 with reference TRBV29-1 and TRBJ2-5 gives the whole variable domain SAVISQKPSRDICQRGTSLTIQCQVDSQVTMMFWYRQQPGQSLTLIATANQGSEATYESGFVIDKFPISRPNLTFSTLTVSNMSPEDSSIYLCSVEKAETQETQYFGPGTRLLVL.

This clonotype was seen repeatedly, ten times or more. This chain connects TRBV7-9 to TRBJ2-7, with D tentatively TRBD1 (6 bases). The germline gives CDR1 SEHNR, CDR2 FQNEAQ (reference sequence). Trimming cost V 0 bases and J 2 bases, with 8 bases left between them. CDR3 length: 14 amino acids. The CDR3 nucleotides are TGTGCCAGCAGCTTAGCTGGACAGACCTACGAGCAGTACTTC. It codes for CASSLAGQTYEQYF.

This clonotype was seen only once. This chain connects TRBV5-1 to TRBJ2-7, with D possibly TRBD2 on 6 matching bases. From germline, CDR1 is SGHRS and CDR2 YFSETQ. This CDR3 comprises 14 residues. Trimming stripped 0 bases from V and 6 bases from J, with 13 bases between. Here the CDR3 reads CASSLAGGVGEQYF. The CDR3 nucleotides read TGCGCCAGCAGCTTGGCCGGAGGGGTGGGCGAGCAGTACTTC.

The chain uses TRBV7-9 and TRBJ2-5, with D perhaps TRBD2 (6 bases). With 0 bases removed from V and 5 bases from J, the gap between germline ends came to 10 bases. The CDR3 extends over 14 amino acids. Germline V lookup: CDR1 SEHNR, CDR2 FQNEAQ (reference sequence). DNA of the CDR3: TGTGCCAGCAGCTTAGCGGCTAGCGTGGAGACCCAGTACTTC. It specifies CASSLAASVETQYF.

This clonotype was observed many times. V and J are TRBV2 and TRBJ1-1; D remains unclear. The CDR3 covers 11 residues. In germline, CDR1 is SNHLY, CDR2 FYNNEI. V gave up 10 bases and J gave up 6 bases, with 12 bases separating them. CDR3 protein: CANTLIAEAFF. The DNA of the CDR3 is TGTGCCAATACGTTAATTGCTGAAGCTTTCTTT.

This clonotype has a count of ten or more. The gene calls are TRBV5-1 and TRBJ2-3; D is perhaps TRBD1 or TRBD2 (5 bases each). Germline V gene lookup returns CDR1 SGHRS and CDR2 YFSETQ. V lost 4 bases to trimming and J lost 7 bases, with 13 bases between them. The CDR3 runs 13 residues. DNA of the CDR3: TGCGCCAGCAGCCCGGCCGGGGCAAATACGCAGTATTTT. As protein: CASSPAGANTQYF.